This passage covers 25 T cell receptor beta chains from one sample sequenced in a study of blood T cell repertoires in COVID-19. Generated by immunoSEQ multiplex PCR, the TCRdb table keeps only in-frame clones and is missing some. The sample consists of around 200,000 clones, 80% to 90% of them appearing once. The sequencing sample was made of PBMCs or T cells enriched from blood (not recorded which). The receptors here all came from a woman aged 40 to 49 with acute COVID-19.

With regard to this clone: In the same sample, other DNA sequences code for this CDR3. V and J are TRBV12-3 or TRBV12-4 and TRBJ1-1; D not certain. This CDR3 has 13 residues. Trimming took off 3 bases at V and 1 base at J, with 6 bases between the two ends. CDR3 sequence reads: CASSFTENTEAFF. The CDR3 bases are TGTGCCAGCAGTTTCACAGAGAACACTGAAGCTTTCTTT.

The chain combines TRBV6-5 with TRBJ1-2; TRBD1 agrees at 8 bases. Per the germline V gene, CDR1 is MNHEY and CDR2 is SVGAGI. The CDR3 has 13 residues. J gave up 3 bases and V 6 bases, and 3 bases lay outside the gene matches. Here the CDR3 reads CASSLDRDYGYTF. The CDR3 DNA follows: TGTGCCAGCAGCCTGGACAGGGACTATGGCTACACCTTC.

The chain links TRBV6-5 to TRBJ1-6, with 8 bases fitting TRBD1. Unmatched junction bases numbered 8, after V lost 6 bases and J lost 7 bases. Germline lookup yields CDR1 MNHEY and CDR2 SVGAGI. This CDR3 has 15 residues. CDR3 protein: CASSPDRGGNSPLHF. CDR3 coding DNA: TGTGCCAGCAGCCCCGACAGGGGTGGAAATTCACCCCTCCACTTT.

The chain couples TRBV7-3 to TRBJ2-5; 8 bases align to TRBD2. CDR3 size: 15 residues. The V gene end was trimmed by 6 bases and the J gene end by 0 bases; junction bases not matched to a gene: 6. CDR1 SGHTA and CDR2 FQGTGA come from the germline V gene. The CDR3: CASSLGGGYQETQYF. CDR3 sequence (DNA): TGTGCCAGCAGTTTGGGCGGGGGGTACCAAGAGACCCAGTACTTC.

The chain links TRBV12-3 or TRBV12-4 to TRBJ1-1, with a weak D call TRBD1 (5 bases). The CDR3 consists of 13 residues. V was clipped by 8 bases and J by 7 bases, with 17 bases between them. The CDR3 bases are TGTGCCAGCCCCGCCCGGGGGGTCGGTGAAGCTTTCTTT. Translation: CASPARGVGEAFF.

The J gene is TRBJ1-2, the V gene TRBV9; 7 bases map to TRBD1. CDR3 length: 12 residues. V trimming: 4 bases; J trimming: 7 bases; junction bases outside the gene matches: 4. Germline CDR1 is SGDLS and CDR2 is YYNGEE. CDR3 region: CASSSGGSGYTF. In DNA form, the CDR3 reads TGTGCCAGCAGCTCAGGGGGGAGTGGCTACACCTTC. The entire variable domain, with the rest obtained from reference TRBV9 and TRBJ1-2, is as follows: DSGVTQTPKHLITATGQRVTLRCSPRSGDLSVYWYQQSLDQGLQFLIQYYNGEERAKGNILERFSAQQFPDLHSELNLSSLELGDSALYFCASSSGGSGYTFGSGTRLTVV.

The chain employs TRBV7-2 and TRBJ1-1, with D hard to call. Germline assignment: CDR1 SGHTA and CDR2 FQGNSA. The CDR3 is 15 residues long. The V end was cut by 1 base, the J end by 0 bases, with 9 bases between. CDR3 amino acids: CASSLVAAMNTEAFF. The CDR3 region has the DNA TGTGCCAGCAGCTTAGTCGCGGCAATGAACACTGAAGCTTTCTTT.

V and J are TRBV3-1 (or the pseudogene TRBV3-2) and TRBJ2-5; 12 bases are a match to TRBD2. CDR3 size: 15 residues. J gave up 6 bases and V 2 bases, and 4 bases lay outside the gene matches. Germline-derived CDR1 and CDR2 are LGHDT and YNNKEL (reference sequence). The CDR3 coding sequence is TGTGCCAGCAGCCAATGGACTAGCGGGGCTCAGACCCAGTACTTC. Residues: CASSQWTSGAQTQYF.

The chain has TRBV6-5 and TRBJ1-1; D is perhaps TRBD1 (5 bases). Trimming took 6 bases from V and 4 from J, leaving 18 bases between them. This CDR3 has 15 amino acids. CDR1 is MNHEY and CDR2 is SVGAGI in the germline V gene. The DNA of the CDR3 is TGTGCCAGCAGCCGGAGTAGTTGGGGGGGCACTGAAGCTTTCTTT. Translation: CASSRSSWGGTEAFF.

This rearrangement joins TRBV2 to TRBJ2-7; a possible D gene is TRBD1 (5 bases). V lost 3 bases, J lost 2 bases, and 8 bases lay in between. Looked up from germline, CDR1 is SNHLY and CDR2 is FYNNEI. The CDR3 extends over 13 amino acids. The CDR3 nucleotides are TGTGCCAGCAGTGACGACAGTACCTACGAGCAGTACGTC. Amino acids: CASSDDSTYEQYV.

V gene TRBV7-9 combines with J gene TRBJ2-7; the match to TRBD1 covers 12 bases. Germline CDR1 reads SEHNR; CDR2 reads FQNEAQ (reference sequence). The CDR3 is made up of 14 amino acids. Trimming removed 5 bases from V and 6 bases from J; junction bases left unmatched: 5. The CDR3 DNA sequence: TGTGCCAGCAGCGGACCGGGACAGGGGGCCGAGCAGTACTTC. This sequence encodes CASSGPGQGAEQYF.

The chain uses TRBV7-2 and TRBJ1-4; 7 bases line up with TRBD1. Germline V gene lookup returns CDR1 SGHTA and CDR2 FQGNSA. V gave up 0 bases and J gave up 11 bases; unmatched junction bases: 9. The CDR3 length is 15 residues. CDR3 residues: CASSLADYQQGKLFF. Here the CDR3 DNA reads TGTGCCAGCAGCTTAGCGGATTACCAACAGGGGAAACTGTTTTTT.

The chain joins TRBV19 to TRBJ2-1, with TRBD1 as a possible D gene (5 bases). The CDR3 length is 15 residues. Germline V lookup: CDR1 LNHDA, CDR2 SQIVND (reference sequence). The ends were cut back, 2 bases at V and 2 bases at J, with 10 bases in the middle. In nucleotides, the CDR3 is TGTGCCAGTAGTATACAGGGTGCTCCCTACAATGAGCAGTTCTTC. This translates into CASSIQGAPYNEQFF. Complete variable domain (other parts from reference TRBV19 and TRBJ2-1): DGGITQSPKYLFRKEGQNVTLSCEQNLNHDAMYWYRQDPGQGLRLIYYSQIVNDFQKGDIAEGYSVSREKKESFPLTVTSAQKNPTAFYLCASSIQGAPYNEQFFGPGTRLTVL.

The V gene is TRBV19, the J gene TRBJ2-1; D possibly corresponds to TRBD2 (5 bases). The germline CDR1 and CDR2 sequences are LNHDA and SQIVND (reference sequence). The CDR3 loop spans 14 amino acids. Deletions cut 0 bases from V and 6 bases from J, with 9 bases between. This chain's CDR3 is CASSIDKRFNEQFF. The CDR3 DNA reads as TGTGCCAGTAGTATAGATAAGCGGTTCAATGAGCAGTTCTTC.

The J gene is TRBJ2-1, the V gene TRBV19, with 7 nucleotides matching TRBD2. CDR1 and CDR2 from the germline V gene are LNHDA and SQIVND (reference sequence). Germline trimming cut 10 bases from V and 7 bases from J; bases unmatched to any gene: 10. CDR3 length equals 13 residues. CDR3 amino acids: CATFGGSLNEQFF. For the CDR3, the DNA is TGTGCCACTTTTGGCGGGAGCTTGAATGAGCAGTTCTTC.

Details on this clone: Different DNA sequences within this sample yield the same CDR3. The V call is TRBV7-2, the J call TRBJ1-1; D not certain. CDR1 is SGHTA, CDR2 FQGNSA, per germline. This CDR3 has 15 amino acids. The ends were cut back, 0 bases at V and 1 base at J, with 9 bases in the middle. CDR3: CASSLAPGTNTEAFF. CDR3 DNA: TGTGCCAGCAGCTTAGCCCCGGGTACGAACACTGAAGCTTTCTTT.

This clone has more than one count but fewer than ten. The CDR3 is CASSRGLGGDSPLHF. DNA of the CDR3: TGTGCCAGCAGCCGAGGGCTAGGGGGGGATTCACCCCTCCACTTT. V gene TRBV3-1 (or the pseudogene TRBV3-2) combines with J gene TRBJ1-6, with D perhaps TRBD1 (6 bases). The germline CDR1 and CDR2 sequences are LGHDT and YNNKEL (reference sequence). This CDR3 is 15 amino acids long. With 4 bases removed from V and 8 bases from J, the gap between germline ends came to 15 bases.

This rearrangement joins TRBV18 to TRBJ1-1; no definite D call. The CDR3 loop spans 13 amino acids. Germline V gene sequence: CDR1 KGHSH, CDR2 LQKENI. V lost 6 bases to trimming and J lost 1 base, with 9 bases between them. The CDR3 loop is CASSHRGNTEAFF. CDR3 in DNA: TGTGCCAGCTCTCATCGGGGGAACACTGAAGCTTTCTTT.

The chain combines TRBV7-3 with TRBJ1-5; 7 bases are shared with TRBD1. Germline CDR1 SGHTA, CDR2 FQGTGA. The CDR3 sequence is 13 residues long. The trim removed 5 bases at V and 10 bases at J, leaving 8 bases unmatched. The CDR3: CASSLITGEPQHF. The CDR3 DNA is TGTGCCAGCAGCCTTATAACAGGGGAACCCCAGCATTTT.

The genes are TRBV4-2 and TRBJ2-2; 8 bases are a match to TRBD1. V was pared by 2 bases and J by 5 bases, with 7 bases of the junction left unmatched. Germline loops: CDR1 LGHNA, CDR2 YNFKEQ. CDR3 length: 16 amino acids. The CDR3 is CASSQKDRARTGELFF. CDR3 coding DNA: TGTGCCAGCAGCCAAAAGGACAGGGCGAGGACCGGGGAGCTGTTTTTT.

The chain joins TRBV27 to TRBJ1-3; weak D call: TRBD1 (6 bases). The CDR3 covers 14 residues. V was shortened by 6 bases and J by 4 bases, with 13 bases between the two germline ends. Germline CDR1 MNHEY, CDR2 SMNVEV (reference sequence). CDR3 sequence (DNA): TGTGCCAGCAGGGCAACAGGGTTAGGAAACACCATATATTTT. Translation: CASRATGLGNTIYF.

CDR3 nucleotide sequence: TGTGCCAGCAGCTTGGGACGGGGAGGGGGGCGCTTGACAGATACGCAGTATTTT. It is translated as CASSLGRGGGRLTDTQYF. This chain links TRBV5-4 with TRBJ2-3, with D maybe TRBD2 (7 bases). Germline V gene data show CDR1 as SGHNT and CDR2 as YYREEE (reference sequence). There are 18 residues in the CDR3. V was cut by 0 bases and J by 3 bases, with 20 bases left in between.

This clone was recorded once. The V gene is TRBV30, the J gene TRBJ1-1; the D gene is possibly TRBD1 (6 bases). This CDR3 spans 13 amino acids. Trimming took 4 bases from V and 6 from J, leaving 15 bases between them. Germline lookup yields CDR1 GTSNPN and CDR2 SVGIG (reference sequence). CDR3 in DNA: TGTGCCTGGACCCGACGGGGGGCGGCTGAAGCTTTCTTT. Residues: CAWTRRGAAEAFF. Filled out from reference TRBV30 and TRBJ1-1, the complete variable domain reads SQTIHQWPATLVQPVGSPLSLECTVEGTSNPNLYWYRQAAGRGLQLLFYSVGIGQISSEVPQNLSASRPQDRQFILSSKKLLLSDSGFYLCAWTRRGAAEAFFGQGTRLTVV.

This chain connects TRBV12-3 or TRBV12-4 to TRBJ2-7; no clear D gene. V was trimmed by 5 bases and J by 3 bases, leaving 11 bases between them. The CDR3 loop spans 13 amino acids. The CDR3 region has the DNA TGTGCCAGCAGTCCCTCTGGGCGCTACGAGCAGTACTTC. Encoded protein: CASSPSGRYEQYF.

The rearrangement links TRBV20-1 to TRBJ1-1, with no clear D. Trimming took 1 base from V and 11 from J, leaving 11 bases between them. The germline CDR1 and CDR2 sequences are DFQATT and SNEGSKA (reference sequence). The CDR3 totals 11 residues. For the CDR3, the DNA is TGCAGTGCTAGAGCACAGACGGGGGCTTTCTTT. It specifies CSARAQTGAFF.